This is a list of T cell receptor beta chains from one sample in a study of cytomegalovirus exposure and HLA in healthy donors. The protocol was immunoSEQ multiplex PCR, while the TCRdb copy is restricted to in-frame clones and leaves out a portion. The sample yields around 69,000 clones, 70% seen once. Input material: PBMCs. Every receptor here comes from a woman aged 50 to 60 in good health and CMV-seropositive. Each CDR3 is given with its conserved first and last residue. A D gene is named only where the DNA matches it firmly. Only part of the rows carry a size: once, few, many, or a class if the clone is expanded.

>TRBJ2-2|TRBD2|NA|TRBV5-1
TGCGCCAGCCGGGGATTAGCGGGAGGATCCGGGGAGCTGTTTTTT
CASRGLAGGSGELFF
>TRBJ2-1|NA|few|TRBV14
TGTGCCAGCGGAGGAGGGGCGGGGAATGAGCAGTTCTTC
CASGGGAGNEQFF
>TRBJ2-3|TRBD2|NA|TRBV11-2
TGTGCCAGCAGCTTAAGCGGGGGGTTTTTGGGCACAGATACGCAGTATTTT
CASSLSGGFLGTDTQYF
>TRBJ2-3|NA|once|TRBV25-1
TGTGCCAGCATCGGCCGGGATTGGGCAGATACGCAGTATTTT
CASIGRDWADTQYF
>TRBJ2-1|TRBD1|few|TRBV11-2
TGTGCCAGCAGCTTAGCCAGGGGGACCTACAATGAGCAGTTCTTC
CASSLARGTYNEQFF
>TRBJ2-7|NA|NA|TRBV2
TGTGCCAGCAGGTCGGACAGCTACGAGCAGTACTTC
CASRSDSYEQYF
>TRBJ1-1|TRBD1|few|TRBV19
TGTGCCAGTTCTGGACAGGGCTTTTTAAACACTGAAGCTTTCTTT
CASSGQGFLNTEAFF
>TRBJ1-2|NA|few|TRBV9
TGTGCCAGCAGCCCCAACTCCCCCTCTGGGGGCCCCTCTAACTATGGCTACACCTTC
CASSPNSPSGGPSNYGYTF
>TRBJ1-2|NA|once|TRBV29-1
TGCAGCGTTGCTTATTTGCCGGGGGGCTACACCTTC
CSVAYLPGGYTF
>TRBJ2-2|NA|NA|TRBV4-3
TGCGCCAGCAGCCAAGGAGGGTCCGGGGAGCTGTTTTTT
CASSQGGSGELFF
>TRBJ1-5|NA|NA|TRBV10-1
TGCGCCAGCAGTCCCGGTAGCAATCAGCCCCAGCATTTT
CASSPGSNQPQHF
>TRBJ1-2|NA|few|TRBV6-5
TGTGCCAGCAGTTATCACACACTAGAGGACCTTAATGGCTACACCTTC
CASSYHTLEDLNGYTF
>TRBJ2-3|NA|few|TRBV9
TGTGCCAGCAGCGTAATGGGCAGGGTCACAGATACGCAGTATTTT
CASSVMGRVTDTQYF
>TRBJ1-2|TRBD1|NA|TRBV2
TGTGTCAGCAGTGATAGTACAGGGGAGTTTGGCTACACCTTC
CVSSDSTGEFGYTF
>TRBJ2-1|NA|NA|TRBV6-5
TGTGCCAGCAGTTCCCCTCTAAGCAATGAGCAGTTCTTC
CASSSPLSNEQFF
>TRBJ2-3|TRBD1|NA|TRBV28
TGTGCCAGCAGTTTTTCATGGACAGGTGTAGATACGCAGTATTTT
CASSFSWTGVDTQYF
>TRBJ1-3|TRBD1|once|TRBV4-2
TGTGCCAGCAGCCAGGACAGGGCCTACTCTGGAAACACCATATATTTT
CASSQDRAYSGNTIYF
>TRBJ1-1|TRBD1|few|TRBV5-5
TGTGCCAGCAGATGGGCGACAGGGGCCGAGGAAGCTTTCTTT
CASRWATGAEEAFF
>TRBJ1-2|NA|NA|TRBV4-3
TGCGCCAGCAGCCAAGAATATGGGTCACTACACTTGGGCTACACCTTC
CASSQEYGSLHLGYTF
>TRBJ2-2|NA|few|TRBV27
TGTGCCAGCAAACAGGGGAACACCGGGGAGCTGTTTTTT
CASKQGNTGELFF
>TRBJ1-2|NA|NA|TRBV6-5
TGTGCCAGCAGATGGGGCTTCTATGGCTACACCTTC
CASRWGFYGYTF
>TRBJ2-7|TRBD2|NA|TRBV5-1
TGCGCCAGCAGCTTGGCCGGACTAGCGGACCTCTCCTACGAGCAGTACTTC
CASSLAGLADLSYEQYF
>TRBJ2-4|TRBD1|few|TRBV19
TGTGCCAGTACCCTAATGACAGGGGGCGCGAACATTCAGTACTTC
CASTLMTGGANIQYF
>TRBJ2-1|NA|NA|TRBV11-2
TGTGCCAGCAGCTTAGGTTTAGCGTTTAACAATGAGCAGTTCTTC
CASSLGLAFNNEQFF
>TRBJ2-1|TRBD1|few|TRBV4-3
TGCGCCAGCAGCCAAGAGTTTTTACAGGGGGCCACCAGCTCCTACAATGAGCAGTTCTTC
CASSQEFLQGATSSYNEQFF
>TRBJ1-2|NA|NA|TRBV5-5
TGTGCCAGCAGCTCGACAGAGAATAACTATGGCTACACCTTC
CASSSTENNYGYTF
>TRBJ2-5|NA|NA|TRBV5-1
TGCGCCAGCAGCTTGATTCAGGCCCAAGAGACCCAGTACTTC
CASSLIQAQETQYF
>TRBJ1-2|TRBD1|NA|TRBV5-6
TGTGCCAGCAGCCCCTTCGACAGGGACGGCTACACCTTC
CASSPFDRDGYTF
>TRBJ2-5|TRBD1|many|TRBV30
TGTGCCTGGGGACAGGGGGCCGCCCCCCGGGCCCAGTACTTC
CAWGQGAAPRAQYF
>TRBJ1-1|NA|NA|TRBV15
TGTGCCACCAGCAGAGCGGCAGGGGACACTGAAGCTTTCTTT
CATSRAAGDTEAFF
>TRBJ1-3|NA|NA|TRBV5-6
TGTGCCAGCAGCTTGGGAGGGGAGGAAAACACCATATATTTT
CASSLGGEENTIYF
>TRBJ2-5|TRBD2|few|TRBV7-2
TGTGCCAGCAGTATTAGCGGGGGTGCCGGTCAAGAGACCCAGTACTTC
CASSISGGAGQETQYF
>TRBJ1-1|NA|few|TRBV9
TGTGCCAGCAGCGTAGGGCGCCCGGGAGACACTGAAGCTTTCTTT
CASSVGRPGDTEAFF
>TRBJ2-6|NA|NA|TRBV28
TGTGCCAGCAGACGGTCACCCCGGGGGGCCAACGTCCTGACTTTC
CASRRSPRGANVLTF
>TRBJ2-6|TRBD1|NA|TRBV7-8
TGTGCCAGCAGCCTAAAGGGACAGACCACCTCTACTGGGGCCAACGTCCTGACTTTC
CASSLKGQTTSTGANVLTF
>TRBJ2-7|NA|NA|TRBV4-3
TGCGCCAGCAGCCAGGGACTCCCAGATTCCTACGAGCAGTACTTC
CASSQGLPDSYEQYF
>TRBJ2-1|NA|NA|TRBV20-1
TGCAGTGCTTCGGGGTACAATGAGCAGTTCTTC
CSASGYNEQFF
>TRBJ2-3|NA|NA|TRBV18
TGTGCCAGCTCACCACAGCGAAGCACAGATACGCAGTATTTT
CASSPQRSTDTQYF
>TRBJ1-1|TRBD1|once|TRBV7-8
TGTGCCAGCAGCTTAGCGGAGCCGGGACAGGGAACAGTGAACACTGAAGCTTTCTTT
CASSLAEPGQGTVNTEAFF
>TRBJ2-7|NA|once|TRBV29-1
TGCAGCGTCGGGGGGTACAGGGGGACCTACGAGCAGTACTTC
CSVGGYRGTYEQYF
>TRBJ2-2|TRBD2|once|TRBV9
TGTGCCAGCAGCGAGGGGAGGGTGGGACTAGCGAACACCGGGGAGCTGTTTTTT
CASSEGRVGLANTGELFF
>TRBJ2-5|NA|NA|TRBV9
TGTGCCAGCAGCGTAGAGGCAGGGGTGGAGACCCAGTACTTC
CASSVEAGVETQYF
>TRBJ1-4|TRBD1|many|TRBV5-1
TGCGCCAGCAGCTTTGACAGGGTCGAGGAAAAACTGTTTTTT
CASSFDRVEEKLFF
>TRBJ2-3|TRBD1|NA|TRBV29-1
TGCAGCGTTGGGGGACAGGCAGATACGCAGTATTTT
CSVGGQADTQYF